This entry describes one T cell receptor (beta chain). Its antigen is not known. The data were taken from a study of a mutant IDH1 vaccine in newly diagnosed glioma. Method: immunoSEQ multiplex PCR; TCRdb's copy keeps in-frame clones and lacks some. In the table there are 40,000 to 55,000 clones, around 80% of which are singletons. The CDR3 has 15 amino acids. Germline V gene sequence: CDR1 SGHDN, CDR2 FVKESK. Trimming took 8 bases from V and 8 from J; bases not matched to a gene: 12. Time point meaning: week 5, during vaccination. Doses of 300 ug of mutant IDH1 20-mer peptide were given with topical imiquimod.

The genes are TRBV14 and TRBJ2-1, with 10 positions matching TRBD2. The sequences come from PBMCs, collected from a glioma patient whose treatment included an IDH1 peptide vaccine. This receptor was identified in a man aged 50-59 years with glioma. The DNA of the CDR3 is TGTGCCAGCGTACGGGCTAGCGGGGGAGGATATGAGCAGTTCTTC. It encodes CASVRASGGGYEQFF.